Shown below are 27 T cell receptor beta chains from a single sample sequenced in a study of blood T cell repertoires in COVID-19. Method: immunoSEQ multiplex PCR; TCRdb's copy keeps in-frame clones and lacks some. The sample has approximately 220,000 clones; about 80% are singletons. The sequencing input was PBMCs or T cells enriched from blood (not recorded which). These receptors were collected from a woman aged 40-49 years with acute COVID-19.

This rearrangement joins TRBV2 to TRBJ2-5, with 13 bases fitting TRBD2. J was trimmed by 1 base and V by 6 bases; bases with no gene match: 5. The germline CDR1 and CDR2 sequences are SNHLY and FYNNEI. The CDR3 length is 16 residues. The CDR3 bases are TGTGCCAGCAGCCCACTAGCGGGGGGGACCCAAGAGACCCAGTACTTC. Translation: CASSPLAGGTQETQYF.

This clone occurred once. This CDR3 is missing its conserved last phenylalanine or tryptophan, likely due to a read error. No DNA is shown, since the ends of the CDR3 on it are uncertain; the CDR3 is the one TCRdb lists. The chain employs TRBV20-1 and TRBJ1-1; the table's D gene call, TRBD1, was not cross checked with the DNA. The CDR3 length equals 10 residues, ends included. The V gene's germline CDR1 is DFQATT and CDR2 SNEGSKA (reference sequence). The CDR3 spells CSARGLPGSV.

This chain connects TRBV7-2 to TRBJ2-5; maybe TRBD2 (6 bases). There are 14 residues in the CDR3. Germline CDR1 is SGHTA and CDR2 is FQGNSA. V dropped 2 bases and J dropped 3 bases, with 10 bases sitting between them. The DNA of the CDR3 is TGTGCCAGCAGCTTAATCTGGGGGGAAGAGACCCAGTACTTC. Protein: CASSLIWGEETQYF.

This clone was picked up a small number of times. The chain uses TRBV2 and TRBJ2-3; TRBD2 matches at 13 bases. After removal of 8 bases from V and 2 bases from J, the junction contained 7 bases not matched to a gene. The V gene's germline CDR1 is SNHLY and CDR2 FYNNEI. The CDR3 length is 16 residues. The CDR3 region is CASFRTSGSATDTQYF. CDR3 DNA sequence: TGTGCCAGCTTCCGGACTAGCGGGAGTGCCACAGATACGCAGTATTTT.

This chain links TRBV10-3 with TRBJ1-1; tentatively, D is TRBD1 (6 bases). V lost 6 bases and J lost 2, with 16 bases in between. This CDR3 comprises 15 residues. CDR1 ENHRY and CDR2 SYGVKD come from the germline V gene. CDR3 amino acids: CAISGRTAINTEAFF. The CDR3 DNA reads TGTGCCATCAGCGGAAGGACAGCGATTAACACTGAAGCTTTCTTT.

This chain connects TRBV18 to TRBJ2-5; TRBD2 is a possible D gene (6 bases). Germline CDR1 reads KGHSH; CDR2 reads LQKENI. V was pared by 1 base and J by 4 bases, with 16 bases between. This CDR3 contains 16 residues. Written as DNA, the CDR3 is TGTGCCAGCTCACCACTTAGGTCGGGGGTCGGAGAGACCCAGTACTTC. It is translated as CASSPLRSGVGETQYF.

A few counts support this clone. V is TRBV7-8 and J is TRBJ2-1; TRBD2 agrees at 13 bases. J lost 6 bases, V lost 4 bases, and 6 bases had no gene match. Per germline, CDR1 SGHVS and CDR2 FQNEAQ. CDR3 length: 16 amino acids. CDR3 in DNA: TGTGCCAGCAGCTCCAAGGGACTAGCGGGAATCAATGAGCAGTTCTTC. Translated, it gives CASSSKGLAGINEQFF. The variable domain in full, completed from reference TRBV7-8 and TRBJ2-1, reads GAGVSQSPRYKVAKRGQDVALRCDPISGHVSLFWYQQALGQGPEFLTYFQNEAQLDKSGLPSDRFFAERPEGSVSTLKIQRTQQEDSAVYLCASSSKGLAGINEQFFGPGTRLTVL.

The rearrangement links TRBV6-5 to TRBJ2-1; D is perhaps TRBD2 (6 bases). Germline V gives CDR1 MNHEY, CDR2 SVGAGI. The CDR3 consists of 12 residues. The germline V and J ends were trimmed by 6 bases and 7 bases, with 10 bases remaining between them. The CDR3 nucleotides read TGTGCCAGCAGCCTTAGCGGAAATGAGCAGTTCTTC. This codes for CASSLSGNEQFF.

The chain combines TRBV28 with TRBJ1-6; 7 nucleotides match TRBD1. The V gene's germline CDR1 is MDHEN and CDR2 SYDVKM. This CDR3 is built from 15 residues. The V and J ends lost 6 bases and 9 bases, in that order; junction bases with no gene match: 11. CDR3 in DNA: TGTGCCAGCAGCCTCCCCGGACAGGACCCTTCACCCCTCCACTTT. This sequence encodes CASSLPGQDPSPLHF.

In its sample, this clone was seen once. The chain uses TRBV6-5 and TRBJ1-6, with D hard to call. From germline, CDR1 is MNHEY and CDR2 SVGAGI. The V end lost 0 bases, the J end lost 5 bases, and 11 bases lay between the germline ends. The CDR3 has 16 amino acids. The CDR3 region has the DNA TGTGCCAGCAGTTACTCGACTTTCCGACATAATTCACCCCTCCACTTT. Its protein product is CASSYSTFRHNSPLHF.

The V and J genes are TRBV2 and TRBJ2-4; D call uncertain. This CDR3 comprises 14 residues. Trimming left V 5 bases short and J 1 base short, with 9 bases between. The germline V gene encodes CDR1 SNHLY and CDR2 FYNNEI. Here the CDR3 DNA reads TGTGCCAGCAGTACAGATCGGGCCAAAAACATTCAGTACTTC. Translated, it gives CASSTDRAKNIQYF.

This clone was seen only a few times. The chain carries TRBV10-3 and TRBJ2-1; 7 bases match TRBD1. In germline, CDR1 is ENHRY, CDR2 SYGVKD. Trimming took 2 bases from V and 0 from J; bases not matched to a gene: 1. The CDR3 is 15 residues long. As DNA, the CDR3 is TGTGCCATCAGTGAGGCAGGGGGCTCCTACAATGAGCAGTTCTTC. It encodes CAISEAGGSYNEQFF.

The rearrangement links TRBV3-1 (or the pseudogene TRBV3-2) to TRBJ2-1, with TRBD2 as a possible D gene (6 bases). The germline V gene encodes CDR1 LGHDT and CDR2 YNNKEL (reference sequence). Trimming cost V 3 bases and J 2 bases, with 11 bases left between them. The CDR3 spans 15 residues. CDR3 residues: CASSQGGLTYNEQFF. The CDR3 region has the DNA TGTGCCAGCAGCCAGGGGGGTCTCACCTACAATGAGCAGTTCTTC.

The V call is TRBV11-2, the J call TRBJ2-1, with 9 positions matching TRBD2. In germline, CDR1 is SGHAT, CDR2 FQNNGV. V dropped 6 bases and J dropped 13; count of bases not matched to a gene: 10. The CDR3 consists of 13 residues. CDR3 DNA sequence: TGTGCCAGCAGAAGACTAGCGGTCTTTTCTCAGTTCTTC. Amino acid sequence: CASRRLAVFSQFF.

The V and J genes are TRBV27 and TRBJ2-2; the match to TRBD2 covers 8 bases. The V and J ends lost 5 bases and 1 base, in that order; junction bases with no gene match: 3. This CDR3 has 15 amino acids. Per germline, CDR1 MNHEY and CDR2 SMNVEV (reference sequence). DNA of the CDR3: TGTGCCAGCAGTGGACTAGCACGGAACACCGGGGAGCTGTTTTTT. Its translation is CASSGLARNTGELFF.

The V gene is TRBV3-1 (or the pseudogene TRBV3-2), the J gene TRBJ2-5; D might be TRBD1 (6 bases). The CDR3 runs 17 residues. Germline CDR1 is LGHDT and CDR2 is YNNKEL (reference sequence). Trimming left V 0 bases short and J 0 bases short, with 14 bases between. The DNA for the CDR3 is TGTGCCAGCAGCCAAGATAGGACAGAGACCTACCAAGAGACCCAGTACTTC. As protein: CASSQDRTETYQETQYF.

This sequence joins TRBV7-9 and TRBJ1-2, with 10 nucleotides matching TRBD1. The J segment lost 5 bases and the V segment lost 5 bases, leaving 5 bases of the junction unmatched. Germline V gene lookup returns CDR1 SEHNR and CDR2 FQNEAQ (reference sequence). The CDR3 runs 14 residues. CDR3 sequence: CASSLPGQGYGYTF. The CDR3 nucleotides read TGTGCCAGCAGCCTACCGGGACAGGGGTATGGCTACACCTTC.

Here the CDR3 DNA reads TGCGCCAGCAGCTTGGGGGGGACAGGGAGCGAGCAGTACTTC. Its protein product is CASSLGGTGSEQYF. The chain combines TRBV5-1 with TRBJ2-7; 9 bases line up with TRBD1. The J segment lost 6 bases and the V segment lost 0 bases, leaving 4 bases of the junction unmatched. This CDR3 has 14 residues. In germline, CDR1 is SGHRS, CDR2 YFSETQ.

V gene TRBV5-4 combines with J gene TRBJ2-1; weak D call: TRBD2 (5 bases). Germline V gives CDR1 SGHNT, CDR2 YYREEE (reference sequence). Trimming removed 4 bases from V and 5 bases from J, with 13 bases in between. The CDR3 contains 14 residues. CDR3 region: CASSEVKGDNEQFF. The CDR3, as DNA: TGTGCCAGCAGCGAAGTGAAGGGAGACAATGAGCAGTTCTTC.

The CDR3 DNA sequence: TGTGCCAGCAGTTACTCGAGCAGGCGGGTAACTGAAGCTTTCTTT. It translates to CASSYSSRRVTEAFF. This rearrangement joins TRBV6-5 to TRBJ1-1; D is unresolved. Germline CDR1 reads MNHEY; CDR2 reads SVGAGI. The CDR3 sequence is 15 residues long. Trimming removed 0 bases at V and 5 bases at J, with 13 bases between.

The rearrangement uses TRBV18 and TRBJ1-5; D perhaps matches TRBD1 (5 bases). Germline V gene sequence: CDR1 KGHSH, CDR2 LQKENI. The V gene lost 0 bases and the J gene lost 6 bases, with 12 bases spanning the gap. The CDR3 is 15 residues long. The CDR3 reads CASSPPGGRGQPQHF. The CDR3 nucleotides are TGTGCCAGCTCACCACCGGGAGGAAGGGGTCAGCCCCAGCATTTT.

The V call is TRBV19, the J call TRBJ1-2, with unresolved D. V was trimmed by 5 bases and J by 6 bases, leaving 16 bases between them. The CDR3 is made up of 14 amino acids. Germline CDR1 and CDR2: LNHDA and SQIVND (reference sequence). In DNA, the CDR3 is TGTGCCAGTAGTGGGTTCGGGGATCTGGATGGCTACACCTTC. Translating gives CASSGFGDLDGYTF.

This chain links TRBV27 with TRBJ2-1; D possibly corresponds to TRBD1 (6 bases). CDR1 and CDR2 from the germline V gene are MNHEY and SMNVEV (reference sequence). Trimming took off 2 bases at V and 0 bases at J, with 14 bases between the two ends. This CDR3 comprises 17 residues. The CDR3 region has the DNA TGTGCCAGCAGTTTAGGAGCGACAGGCAGCTCCTACAATGAGCAGTTCTTC. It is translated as CASSLGATGSSYNEQFF.

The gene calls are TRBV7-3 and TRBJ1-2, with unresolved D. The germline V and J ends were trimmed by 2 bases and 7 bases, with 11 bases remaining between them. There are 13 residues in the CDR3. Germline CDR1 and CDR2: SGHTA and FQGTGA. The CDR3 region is CASSLAGEGGYTF. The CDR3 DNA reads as TGTGCCAGCAGCTTAGCGGGCGAGGGTGGCTACACCTTC.

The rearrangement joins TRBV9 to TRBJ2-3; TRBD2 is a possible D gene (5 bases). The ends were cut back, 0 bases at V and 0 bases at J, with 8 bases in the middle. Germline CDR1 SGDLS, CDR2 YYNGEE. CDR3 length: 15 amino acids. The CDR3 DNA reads TGTGCCAGCAGCGTAGCTAGCCAGAGCACAGATACGCAGTATTTT. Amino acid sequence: CASSVASQSTDTQYF. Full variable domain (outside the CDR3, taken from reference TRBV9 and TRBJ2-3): DSGVTQTPKHLITATGQRVTLRCSPRSGDLSVYWYQQSLDQGLQFLIQYYNGEERAKGNILERFSAQQFPDLHSELNLSSLELGDSALYFCASSVASQSTDTQYFGPGTRLTVL.

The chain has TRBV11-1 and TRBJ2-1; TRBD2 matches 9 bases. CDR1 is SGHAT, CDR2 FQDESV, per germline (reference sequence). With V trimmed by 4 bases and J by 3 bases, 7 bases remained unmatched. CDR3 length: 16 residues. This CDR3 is CASSSGTSRIYNEQFF. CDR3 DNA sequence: TGTGCCAGCAGCTCTGGGACTAGCCGAATCTACAATGAGCAGTTCTTC.

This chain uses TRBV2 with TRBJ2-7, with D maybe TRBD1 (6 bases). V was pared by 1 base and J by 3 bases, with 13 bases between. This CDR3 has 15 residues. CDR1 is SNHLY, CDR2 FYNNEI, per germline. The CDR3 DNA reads TGTGCCAGCAGTGAAGGCAGGGGTAGGGTCTACGAGCAGTACTTC. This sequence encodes CASSEGRGRVYEQYF. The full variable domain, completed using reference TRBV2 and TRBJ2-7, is EPEVTQTPSHQVTQMGQEVILRCVPISNHLYFYWYRQILGQKVEFLVSFYNNEISEKSEIFDDQFSVERPDGSNFTLKIRSTKLEDSAMYFCASSEGRGRVYEQYFGPGTRLTVT.